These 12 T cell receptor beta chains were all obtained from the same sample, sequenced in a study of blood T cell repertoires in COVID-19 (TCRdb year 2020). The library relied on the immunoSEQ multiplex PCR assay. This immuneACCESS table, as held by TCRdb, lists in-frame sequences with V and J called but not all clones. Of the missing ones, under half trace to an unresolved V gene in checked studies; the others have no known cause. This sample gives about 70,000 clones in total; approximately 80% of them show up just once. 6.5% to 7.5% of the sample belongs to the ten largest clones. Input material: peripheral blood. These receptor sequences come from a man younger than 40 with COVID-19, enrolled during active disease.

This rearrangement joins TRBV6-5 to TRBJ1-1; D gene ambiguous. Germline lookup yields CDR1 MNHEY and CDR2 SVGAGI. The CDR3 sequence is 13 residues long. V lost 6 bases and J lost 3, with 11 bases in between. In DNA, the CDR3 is TGTGCCAGCAGCCCCGACACCCACACTGAAGCTTTCTTT. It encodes CASSPDTHTEAFF.

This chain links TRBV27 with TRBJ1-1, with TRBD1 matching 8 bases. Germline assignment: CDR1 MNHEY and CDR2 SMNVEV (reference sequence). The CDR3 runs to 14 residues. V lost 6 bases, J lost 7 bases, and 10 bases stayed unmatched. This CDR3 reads CASRAGQARGEAFF. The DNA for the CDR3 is TGTGCCAGCAGAGCGGGACAGGCCAGGGGTGAAGCTTTCTTT.

CDR3 nucleotides: TGTGCCAGTAGTATGGTCCTTCGACAGCTAAATCAGCCCCAGCATTTT. Protein: CASSMVLRQLNQPQHF. This chain uses TRBV19 with TRBJ1-5; D may be TRBD1 (5 bases). The ends were cut back, 3 bases at V and 4 bases at J, with 16 bases in the middle. Germline CDR1 LNHDA, CDR2 SQIVND (reference sequence). The CDR3 runs to 16 residues.

This CDR3 is CASSLGQTGTGDGYTF. CDR3 nucleotide sequence: TGTGCCAGCAGCTTAGGCCAAACCGGGACAGGGGACGGCTACACCTTC. V and J are TRBV7-3 and TRBJ1-2, with TRBD1 matching over 10 bases. The CDR3 runs to 16 residues. The V gene's germline CDR1 is SGHTA and CDR2 FQGTGA. V gave up 2 bases and J gave up 8 bases; unmatched junction bases: 11.

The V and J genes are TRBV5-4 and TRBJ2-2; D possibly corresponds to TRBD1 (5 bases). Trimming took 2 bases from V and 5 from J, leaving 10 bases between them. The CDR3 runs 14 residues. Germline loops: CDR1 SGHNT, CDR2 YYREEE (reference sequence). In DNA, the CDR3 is TGTGCCAGCAGCTTAGGGGCGCGGACCGGGGAGCTGTTTTTT. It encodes CASSLGARTGELFF.

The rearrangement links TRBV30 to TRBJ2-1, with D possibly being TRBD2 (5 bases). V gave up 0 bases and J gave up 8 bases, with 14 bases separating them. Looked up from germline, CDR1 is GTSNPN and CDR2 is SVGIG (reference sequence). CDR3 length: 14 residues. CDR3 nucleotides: TGTGCCTGGAGTGTACGTGGGAGTGGAGATGAGCAGTTCTTC. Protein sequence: CAWSVRGSGDEQFF.

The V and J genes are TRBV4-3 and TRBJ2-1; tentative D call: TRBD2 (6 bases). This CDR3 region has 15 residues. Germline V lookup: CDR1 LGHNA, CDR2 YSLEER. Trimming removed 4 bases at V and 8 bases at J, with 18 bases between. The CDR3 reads CASSRTPGEGDEQFF. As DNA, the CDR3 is TGCGCCAGCAGCCGAACTCCGGGAGAGGGAGATGAGCAGTTCTTC.

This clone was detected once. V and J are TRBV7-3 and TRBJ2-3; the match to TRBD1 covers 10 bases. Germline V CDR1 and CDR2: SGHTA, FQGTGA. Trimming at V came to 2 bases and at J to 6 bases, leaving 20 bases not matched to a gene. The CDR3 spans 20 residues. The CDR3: CASSLPVGEPGTGEKDTQYF. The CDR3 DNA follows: TGTGCCAGCAGCTTACCGGTTGGGGAGCCGGGGACAGGGGAGAAGGATACGCAGTATTTT.

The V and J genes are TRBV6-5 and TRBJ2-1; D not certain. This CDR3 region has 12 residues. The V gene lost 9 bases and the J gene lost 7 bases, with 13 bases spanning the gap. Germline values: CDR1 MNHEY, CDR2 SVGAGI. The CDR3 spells CASQYSLNEQFF. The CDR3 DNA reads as TGTGCCAGTCAATACAGTCTGAATGAGCAGTTCTTC.

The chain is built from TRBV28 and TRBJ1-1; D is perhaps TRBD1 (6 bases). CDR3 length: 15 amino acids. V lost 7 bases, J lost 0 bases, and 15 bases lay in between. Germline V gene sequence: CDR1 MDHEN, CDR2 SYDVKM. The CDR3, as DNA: TGTGCCAGCATCTCGCGTAGGGGGTTGAACACTGAAGCTTTCTTT. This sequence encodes CASISRRGLNTEAFF.

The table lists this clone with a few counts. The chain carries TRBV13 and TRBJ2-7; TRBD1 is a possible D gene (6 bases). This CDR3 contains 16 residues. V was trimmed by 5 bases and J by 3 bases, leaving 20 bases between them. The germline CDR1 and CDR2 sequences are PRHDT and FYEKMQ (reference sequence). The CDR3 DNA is TGTGCCAGCAGCCCCCGCCCGGCAGGGGTTCTCTACGAGCAGTACTTC. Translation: CASSPRPAGVLYEQYF.

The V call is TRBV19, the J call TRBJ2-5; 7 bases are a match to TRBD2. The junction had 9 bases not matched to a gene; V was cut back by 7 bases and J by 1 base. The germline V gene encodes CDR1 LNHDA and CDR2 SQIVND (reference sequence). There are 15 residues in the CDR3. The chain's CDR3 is CASTKTSTRQETQYF. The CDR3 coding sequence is TGTGCCAGTACTAAGACTAGCACACGCCAAGAGACCCAGTACTTC.